Included here is one T cell receptor beta chain sequence, with context. Its specific antigen is unknown. The record has no base qualities; no much larger clone is one base away. The data derive from a study of blood T cell repertoires in COVID-19 (dated by TCRdb to the early 2020s). Notes on the research overall: Samples from collaborators originated in the United States, Italy and Spain and spanned both the acute and convalescent phases of COVID-19. Samples came from the ongoing ImmuneRACE study (first 160 participants) plus 1,254 subjects from 6 global collaborators. The material from the prospective study consisted of cDNA or gDNA derived from T cells, B-cell-depleted T cells, or PBMCs. Sample metadata almost always included a de-identified subject ID, COVID-19 status, age in years and sex. The repertoires were released in a freely available public database meant as a resource for research on the immune response to SARS-CoV-2. The dataset comprised deeply sampled blood TCRbeta repertoires from subjects exposed to, actively infected with, or recovered from COVID-19. HLA class I and class II types, where available, came from metadata supplied by the sample provider rather than from assay-based typing. Overall results and qualifications from the work: The amount of clinical and demographic metadata varied by source and participant and was provided uncurated.

The CDR3 starts with the cysteine, ends with the phenylalanine, and has 17 residues. This entry keeps only the CDR3 DNA: 51 bases, framed from base 1. Trimming takes 1 base from V and 6 bases from J, and the germline ends sit 19 bases apart. As encoded in the germline V gene (reference sequence), CDR1 is LGHDT while CDR2 is YNNKEL. Enrolling through a virtual design, the prospective study's participants ranged in age from about 18 to 89 years and lived across roughly 23 United States geographic areas. Cohort assignment in the prospective study relied on participant-reported clinical history from a screening survey and a study questionnaire. In the prospective study, mobile phlebotomists collected whole blood, serum and a nasopharyngeal or oropharyngeal swab from each participant. Additional blood draws and questionnaires over an approximately two-month period could optionally be provided by prospective study participants. Before DNA extraction, prospective study blood samples were shipped either frozen or at room temperature.

TCRbeta CDR3 regions were amplified from genomic DNA by means of the immunoSEQ Assay, a bias-controlled multiplex PCR. In the original analysis: The number of nucleated cells in each sample was estimated from the amplification of reference gene primers within the assay. To quantify the absolute abundance of each unique TCRbeta CDR3 rearrangement, sequence reads were collapsed and filtered. For each sample, productive Simpson clonality was calculated as the square root of Simpson's diversity index over productive rearrangements. Not all clones reach the TCRdb copy of this immuneACCESS table, which keeps in-frame sequences only. Checked studies attribute under half of the gap to unresolved V genes and leave the rest unexplained. That table supplies the V and J calls and clone size; D and trimming were determined from the DNA. Here the sample has some 250,000 clones; approximately 90% occur a single time. The ten largest clonotypes hold roughly 1.2% of the sample.

The sequence was obtained from a human donor in a cohort exposed to, infected with or recovered from COVID-19 (not recorded which). The donor label of this sample is uncertain. Material for sequencing was PBMCs or T cells enriched from blood (not recorded which). The chain was built from TRBV3-1 (or the pseudogene TRBV3-2) and TRBJ1-5, with the D gene uncertain. The CDR3 is CASSQGEYSRGIQPQHF. The nucleotide sequence is given as TGTGCCAGCAGCCAAGGGGAGTACAGCCGTGGGATTCAGCCCCAGCATTTT.